The clone carrying this T cell receptor (beta chain) has a handful of counts. As yet, its antigen is unknown. Researchers prepared the TCRbeta library using unique molecular identifiers, the study reports. TCRdb processed the PCR reads anew with MiXCR; each CDR3 protein has one entry. The repertoire holds approximately 210,000 distinct CDR3 sequences, with around a sixth as singletons. Trimming removed 2 bases at V and 7 bases at J, with 9 bases between. The CDR3 covers 13 residues. Germline V CDR1 and CDR2: WSHSY, SAAADI. This sample was taken from a study of T-cell reconstitution after alpha-beta-depleted transplantation in children. Broader study findings: The high TCRbeta diversity at day 60 in some patients came from surviving recipient T cells and thymic progenitors. Expanded clones from the graft, numbering several hundred, reportedly supplied alpha-beta T cells about two months after transplant. By one year post-transplant, T-cell counts and diversity largely arose from T cells that were newly produced.

The chain couples TRBV10-2 to TRBJ1-5; no firm D call. The receptor's source is a male patient aged 2-15 years who had a stem cell transplant for acute lymphoblastic leukemia, so the T cells may come from the graft donor. This material consisted of PBMCs, mostly from graft donor cells, taken 360 days after TCRalphabeta/CD19-depleted stem cell transplant. The DNA for the CDR3 is TGCGCCAGCAGTGAGGGGGTCGTCCAGCCCCAGCATTTT. Translated, it gives CASSEGVVQPQHF.